This T cell receptor (beta chain) appears in the sequencing data of a study of cytomegalovirus exposure and HLA in healthy donors. Study-level findings and limits: In a later analysis, DRB1 alleles had the most associated TCRs; HLA-C alleles the fewest. The classifier reportedly diagnosed cytomegalovirus status with high sensitivity and specificity.

The CDR3 has 17 residues. V gave up 6 bases and J gave up 1 base; unmatched junction bases: 12. Germline loops: CDR1 LGHNA, CDR2 YNFKEQ. Only one count was recorded for this clone. Its target is not known. A multiplex PCR was run with 60 Vbeta primers and 13 Jbeta primers. The authors' processing: Counted up in a later analysis, unique TCR beta chains came to some 75 million, with about 10 million shared. Repertoires were generated with immunoSEQ multiplex PCR, while TCRdb's copy carries only in-frame clones and drops some. The DNA was the basis for D and trimming; V, J and clone size are from that table. Of some 120,000 clones listed, 80% were seen once; the top ten hold approximately 0.24%.

The chain carries TRBV4-2 and TRBJ2-7; TRBD2 matches 10 bases. The sample taken for sequencing was PBMCs. The source is a man aged 50-60 years in good health and CMV-seronegative. CDR3 nucleotide sequence: TGTGCCAGCAGACCCTCGTTTAGCGGGGGGCCTTCCTACGAGCAGTACTTC. Amino acid sequence: CASRPSFSGGPSYEQYF.